This entry concerns a single T cell receptor beta chain. This sample is part of a study of blood T cell repertoires in COVID-19. Whole-study context: There were acute and convalescent COVID-19 samples, and they came from the United States, Italy and Spain. T cells, B-cell-depleted T cells, or PBMCs supplied cDNA or gDNA.

In the authors' workflow: Nucleated cell counts were estimated from reference gene primer amplification. Profiled with immunoSEQ multiplex PCR; TCRdb holds only in-frame clones, not every one. V and J calls and clone size are given by that table; D and trimming were obtained from the DNA. The repertoire holds roughly 100,000 clones, with roughly 90% as singletons. This CDR3 region has 15 residues. Germline CDR1 MDHEN, CDR2 SYDVKM. V was clipped by 4 bases and J by 3 bases; unmatched bases: 6. This chain joins TRBV28 and TRBJ1-5; 7 positions match TRBD1. The sequencing input was peripheral blood. This clonotype originated in a woman in her fifties or sixties with acute or convalescent COVID-19. CDR3 DNA: TGTGCCAGCAGTTCGACGACAGGGTTCAATCAGCCCCAGCATTTT. This encodes CASSSTTGFNQPQHF.